The 31 T cell receptor beta chains below come from one sample, sequenced in a study of blood T cell repertoires in COVID-19. Repertoires were generated with immunoSEQ multiplex PCR, while TCRdb's copy carries only in-frame clones and drops some. The table includes a few hundred thousand clones, around 87% detected once. The sequenced sample consisted of peripheral blood. The receptors stem from an older woman with COVID-19, enrolled during active disease.

The V call is TRBV15, the J call TRBJ1-1, with D uncertain. Germline CDR1 is LNHNV and CDR2 is YYDKDF (reference sequence). The CDR3 sequence is 14 residues long. The germline V and J ends were trimmed by 3 bases and 0 bases, with 8 bases remaining between them. This CDR3 reads CATSRAYMNTEAFF. Here the CDR3 DNA reads TGTGCCACCAGCAGGGCATATATGAACACTGAAGCTTTCTTT.

The chain combines TRBV15 with TRBJ1-5; D gene unclear. Germline V gives CDR1 LNHNV, CDR2 YYDKDF (reference sequence). Trimming removed 0 bases at V and 5 bases at J, with 17 bases between. The CDR3 is 17 residues long. CDR3 coding DNA: TGTGCCACCAGCAGAGAGGGGTGGCGGGGATTGGATCAGCCCCAGCATTTT. Translating it yields CATSREGWRGLDQPQHF.

This chain joins TRBV5-1 and TRBJ1-4; possibly TRBD1 for D (5 bases). The CDR3 has 14 residues. V was pared by 4 bases and J by 9 bases, with 16 bases between. From germline, CDR1 is SGHRS and CDR2 YFSETQ. The CDR3 DNA reads TGCGCCAGCAGCCCGGACACCGGTCGACAAAAACTGTTTTTT. Its translation is CASSPDTGRQKLFF.

This sequence joins TRBV3-1 (or the pseudogene TRBV3-2) and TRBJ1-5; perhaps TRBD1 as D (5 bases). V lost 1 base to trimming and J lost 6 bases, with 13 bases between them. Germline CDR1 is LGHDT and CDR2 is YNNKEL (reference sequence). This CDR3 is 15 amino acids long. As DNA, the CDR3 is TGTGCCAGCAGCCAAGGGCCGGGGGGAGGTCAGCCCCAGCATTTT. Translated, it gives CASSQGPGGGQPQHF.

This clone was detected once. The chain recombines TRBV7-3 with TRBJ2-3, with 10 bases lining up with TRBD1. This CDR3 comprises 12 residues. Germline assignment: CDR1 SGHTA and CDR2 FQGTGA. Losses at the gene ends were 6 bases for V and 9 bases for J; bases not matched to a gene: 3. CDR3 amino acids: CASRGTGDTQYF. CDR3 nucleotide sequence: TGTGCCAGCAGAGGGACAGGGGACACGCAGTATTTT.

The rearrangement uses TRBV15 and TRBJ1-2; D is possibly TRBD1 (5 bases). V was shortened by 4 bases and J by 0 bases, with 18 bases between the two germline ends. The CDR3 spans 17 residues. Germline V CDR1 and CDR2: LNHNV, YYDKDF (reference sequence). CDR3 coding DNA: TGTGCCACCAGCACTCCCGGGGGGGGGTTAGCTAACTATGGCTACACCTTC. Protein: CATSTPGGGLANYGYTF.

The DNA of the CDR3 is TGTGCCAGTAGTATGGCGGGGGGGCTCTACAATGAGCAGTTCTTC. It specifies CASSMAGGLYNEQFF. This chain links TRBV19 with TRBJ2-1; TRBD2 agrees at 9 bases. Germline loops: CDR1 LNHDA, CDR2 SQIVND (reference sequence). V lost 3 bases and J lost 3; bases outside the gene matches: 3. This CDR3 is built from 15 residues.

The rearrangement joins TRBV7-9 to TRBJ1-2, with 9 bases fitting TRBD1. Germline CDR1 SEHNR, CDR2 FQNEAQ (reference sequence). The CDR3 contains 15 residues. The trim removed 5 bases at V and 3 bases at J, leaving 7 bases unmatched. In DNA form, the CDR3 reads TGTGCCAGCAGCCACCCACAGGGGGCGGACTATGGCTACACCTTC. This sequence encodes CASSHPQGADYGYTF.

The rearrangement links TRBV18 to TRBJ2-2; weak D call: TRBD2 (6 bases). Trimming left V 2 bases short and J 6 bases short, with 10 bases between. The CDR3 is made up of 14 amino acids. Germline lookup yields CDR1 KGHSH and CDR2 LQKENI. The CDR3 loop is CASSPGGIAGELFF. The CDR3 coding sequence is TGTGCCAGCTCACCAGGAGGGATTGCCGGGGAGCTGTTTTTT. The whole variable domain, remainder taken from reference TRBV18 and TRBJ2-2, is NAGVMQNPRHLVRRRGQEARLRCSPMKGHSHVYWYRQLPEEGLKFMVYLQKENIIDESGMPKERFSAEFPKEGPSILRIQQVVRGDSAAYFCASSPGGIAGELFFGEGSRLTVL.

The rearrangement joins TRBV19 to TRBJ2-5, with 7 bases fitting TRBD1. V lost 5 bases and J lost 2; bases outside the gene matches: 11. Looked up from germline, CDR1 is LNHDA and CDR2 is SQIVND (reference sequence). The CDR3 loop spans 16 amino acids. For the CDR3, the DNA is TGTGCCAGTAGTGGACTCAGGGGGATTGGGCAAGAGACCCAGTACTTC. As protein: CASSGLRGIGQETQYF.

J is TRBJ1-5 and V is TRBV3-1 (or the pseudogene TRBV3-2); 10 bases align to TRBD1. Germline V CDR1 and CDR2: LGHDT, YNNKEL (reference sequence). The junction had 9 bases not matched to a gene; V was cut back by 1 base and J by 6 bases. This CDR3 contains 17 residues. The chain's CDR3 is CASSQAQRTGGSQPQHF. DNA of the CDR3: TGTGCCAGCAGCCAAGCTCAACGGACAGGGGGAAGTCAGCCCCAGCATTTT.

A remark on this clone: This specimen includes other DNA sequences encoding the same CDR3. The rearrangement links TRBV12-5 to TRBJ2-3; no clear D. The CDR3 sequence is 11 residues long. V was pared by 4 bases and J by 5 bases, with 4 bases between. Germline V CDR1 and CDR2: LGHNT, FRNRAP. CDR3 sequence: CASGSRDTQYF. The CDR3 nucleotides read TGTGCTAGTGGTTCGAGAGATACGCAGTATTTT.

The rearrangement joins TRBV19 to TRBJ2-1; the D gene is possibly TRBD2 (5 bases). Per germline, CDR1 LNHDA and CDR2 SQIVND (reference sequence). This CDR3 region has 14 residues. Trimming removed 6 bases at V and 8 bases at J, with 17 bases between. CDR3 sequence reads: CASRERTPGDEQFF. The CDR3 DNA reads TGTGCCAGTAGGGAAAGGACGCCCGGGGATGAGCAGTTCTTC.

The gene calls are TRBV19 and TRBJ1-2, with TRBD1 identical over 7 bases. J gave up 4 bases and V 3 bases, and 2 bases lay outside the gene matches. The CDR3 consists of 13 residues. CDR1 is LNHDA and CDR2 is SQIVND in the germline V gene (reference sequence). CDR3 in amino acids: CASSIDRVYGYTF. The CDR3 DNA sequence: TGTGCCAGTAGTATCGACAGGGTCTATGGCTACACCTTC.

V and J are TRBV19 and TRBJ2-1; maybe TRBD2 (5 bases). In germline, CDR1 is LNHDA, CDR2 SQIVND (reference sequence). CDR3 length: 13 amino acids. V lost 3 bases to trimming and J lost 4 bases, with 7 bases between them. CDR3 sequence (DNA): TGTGCCAGTAGTATGACTATATACAATGAGCAGTTCTTC. It specifies CASSMTIYNEQFF.

V usage is TRBV6-1 and J usage is TRBJ2-7; 8 bases agree with TRBD1. Losses at the gene ends were 3 bases for V and 5 bases for J; bases not matched to a gene: 9. Per the germline V gene, CDR1 is MNHNS and CDR2 is SASEGT. This CDR3 is built from 15 residues. CDR3 in DNA: TGTGCCAGCAGTGACCCCGGGACAGGTATCGACGAGCAGTACTTC. Translation: CASSDPGTGIDEQYF.

This clone was found a few times. The V gene is TRBV9, the J gene TRBJ1-2, with 7 bases aligning to TRBD1. This CDR3 has 14 amino acids. V trimming: 4 bases; J trimming: 6 bases; junction bases outside the gene matches: 9. In germline, CDR1 is SGDLS, CDR2 YYNGEE. CDR3 nucleotides: TGTGCCAGCAGCCTACGACAGGGATCGGATGGCTACACCTTC. This sequence encodes CASSLRQGSDGYTF.

Of note for this clone: Distinct nucleotide sequences in the sample also encode this CDR3. The CDR3 DNA reads TGCGCCAGCAGCTTGGGTCAGGGAGGGACTGAAGCTTTCTTT. Translated: CASSLGQGGTEAFF. This chain uses TRBV5-1 with TRBJ1-1, with D perhaps matching TRBD1 (5 bases). V was shortened by 0 bases and J by 5 bases, with 11 bases between the two germline ends. The germline gives CDR1 SGHRS, CDR2 YFSETQ. There are 14 residues in the CDR3. Full variable domain (missing parts from reference TRBV5-1 and TRBJ1-1): KAGVTQTPRYLIKTRGQQVTLSCSPISGHRSVSWYQQTPGQGLQFLFEYFSETQRNKGNFPGRFSGRQFSNSRSEMNVSTLELGDSALYLCASSLGQGGTEAFFGQGTRLTVV.

V gene TRBV3-1 (or the pseudogene TRBV3-2) combines with J gene TRBJ2-6, with D hard to call. The CDR3 length is 16 residues. Deletions cut 1 base from V and 1 base from J, with 8 bases between. Germline lookup yields CDR1 LGHDT and CDR2 YNNKEL (reference sequence). The CDR3 sequence is CASSQGSGSGANVLTF. The DNA for the CDR3 is TGTGCCAGCAGCCAAGGCTCAGGTTCTGGGGCCAACGTCCTGACTTTC.

The chain links TRBV6-2 or TRBV6-3 to TRBJ2-1; 7 bases line up with TRBD2. The germline gives CDR1 MNHEY, CDR2 SVGEGT. Losses at the gene ends were 0 bases for V and 1 base for J; bases not matched to a gene: 6. This CDR3 region has 17 residues. CDR3 nucleotides: TGTGCCAGCAGTTACTCCCGTTGGGGGGGGTCCTACAATGAGCAGTTCTTC. It encodes CASSYSRWGGSYNEQFF.

The chain combines TRBV3-1 (or the pseudogene TRBV3-2) with TRBJ1-3; D is possibly TRBD1 (5 bases). The germline gives CDR1 LGHDT, CDR2 YNNKEL (reference sequence). Trimming took off 2 bases at V and 4 bases at J, with 9 bases between the two ends. The length of the CDR3 is 14 residues. The chain's CDR3 is CASSQKGLGNTIYF. In DNA form, the CDR3 reads TGTGCCAGCAGCCAAAAGGGGCTGGGAAACACCATATATTTT.

J is TRBJ1-2 and V is TRBV7-8, with D tentatively TRBD1 (5 bases). V was pared by 1 base and J by 8 bases, with 14 bases between. This CDR3 has 14 residues. Germline V CDR1 and CDR2: SGHVS, FQNEAQ. The chain's CDR3 is CASSLGVREAGYTF. CDR3 sequence (DNA): TGTGCCAGCAGCTTAGGGGTCAGGGAGGCGGGCTACACCTTC.

The gene calls are TRBV12-3 or TRBV12-4 and TRBJ1-2; D is ambiguous. Trimming took off 5 bases at V and 4 bases at J, with 11 bases between the two ends. The CDR3 loop spans 13 amino acids. CDR3 protein: CASSAGVLYGYTF. Here the CDR3 DNA reads TGTGCCAGCAGTGCCGGGGTCCTCTATGGCTACACCTTC.

The chain couples TRBV5-4 to TRBJ1-3, with 7 bases that match TRBD1. The CDR3 is 16 amino acids. The germline CDR1 and CDR2 sequences are SGHNT and YYREEE (reference sequence). Trimming removed 4 bases from V and 1 base from J; junction bases left unmatched: 8. The CDR3 reads CASSPGQARSGNTIYF. In nucleotides, the CDR3 is TGTGCCAGCAGCCCCGGACAGGCCAGATCTGGAAACACCATATATTTT.

A remark on this clone: A read error may produce the germline difference seen at one junction end. The CDR3 DNA reads as TGTGCCAGTAGTCTAGACAGTTATCGGGGCCAGCATTTT. It yields the protein CASSLDSYRGQHF. This chain uses TRBV19 with TRBJ1-5, with a weak D call TRBD1 (5 bases). Germline loops: CDR1 LNHDA, CDR2 SQIVND (reference sequence). This CDR3 region has 13 residues. Based on the CDR3 plus reference TRBV19 and TRBJ1-5, the full variable domain is DGGITQSPKYLFRKEGQNVTLSCEQNLNHDAMYWYRQDPGQGLRLIYYSQIVNDFQKGDIAEGYSVSREKKESFPLTVTSAQKNPTAFYLCASSLDSYRGQHFGDGTRLSIL.

This clone has only one observation. The chain employs TRBV19 and TRBJ2-1; TRBD2 aligns across 7 bases. Germline loops: CDR1 LNHDA, CDR2 SQIVND (reference sequence). After removal of 1 base from V and 5 bases from J, the junction contained 8 bases not matched to a gene. This CDR3 is 16 amino acids long. The CDR3 bases are TGTGCCAGTAGTATAGTGGCTAGCGGAAGAAACAATGAGCAGTTCTTC. This translates into CASSIVASGRNNEQFF.

J is TRBJ1-4 and V is TRBV6-5; D uncertain. The CDR3 is made up of 15 amino acids. Germline lookup yields CDR1 MNHEY and CDR2 SVGAGI. Trimming removed 0 bases from V and 1 base from J, with 6 bases in between. The CDR3 region has the DNA TGTGCCAGCAGTTACTCGTCGGGAACTAATGAAAAACTGTTTTTT. Its protein product is CASSYSSGTNEKLFF.

This clone appeared once. The rearrangement joins TRBV19 to TRBJ2-1; D is perhaps TRBD1 (6 bases). The V end lost 6 bases, the J end lost 11 bases, and 17 bases lay between the germline ends. CDR1 is LNHDA, CDR2 SQIVND, per germline (reference sequence). The CDR3 loop spans 13 amino acids. The CDR3, as DNA: TGTGCCAGTAGGGTAAGGGGGAAAATCAAGCAGTTCTTC. Protein sequence: CASRVRGKIKQFF.

The V gene is TRBV6-6, the J gene TRBJ1-6, with TRBD1 identical over 12 bases. V lost 5 bases to trimming and J lost 9 bases; unmatched junction nucleotides: 20. The germline V gene has CDR1 MNHNY and CDR2 SVGAGI (reference sequence). CDR3 length equals 20 residues. In DNA, the CDR3 is TGTGCCAGCAGTCCGAGGTCCGGGACAGGGGGCGCGAGGGTCACTTCACCCCTCCACTTT. Translated, it gives CASSPRSGTGGARVTSPLHF.

The chain recombines TRBV9 with TRBJ1-2; 7 positions match TRBD1. The CDR3 length is 17 residues. V lost 0 bases to trimming and J lost 1 base; unmatched junction nucleotides: 9. Looked up from germline, CDR1 is SGDLS and CDR2 is YYNGEE. The CDR3 region has the DNA TGTGCCAGCAGCGTAGCCCCCCCAGGGGGGCTTAACTATGGCTACACCTTC. Its protein product is CASSVAPPGGLNYGYTF.

The table lists this clone with a count of one. This chain uses TRBV7-3 with TRBJ1-1, with TRBD1 identical over 7 bases. V gave up 5 bases and J gave up 8 bases; unmatched junction bases: 8. There are 13 residues in the CDR3. Germline V gene sequence: CDR1 SGHTA, CDR2 FQGTGA. CDR3 DNA: TGTGCCAGCAGCCAGCGACAGGGTGGGGAAGCTTTCTTT. Its translation is CASSQRQGGEAFF.